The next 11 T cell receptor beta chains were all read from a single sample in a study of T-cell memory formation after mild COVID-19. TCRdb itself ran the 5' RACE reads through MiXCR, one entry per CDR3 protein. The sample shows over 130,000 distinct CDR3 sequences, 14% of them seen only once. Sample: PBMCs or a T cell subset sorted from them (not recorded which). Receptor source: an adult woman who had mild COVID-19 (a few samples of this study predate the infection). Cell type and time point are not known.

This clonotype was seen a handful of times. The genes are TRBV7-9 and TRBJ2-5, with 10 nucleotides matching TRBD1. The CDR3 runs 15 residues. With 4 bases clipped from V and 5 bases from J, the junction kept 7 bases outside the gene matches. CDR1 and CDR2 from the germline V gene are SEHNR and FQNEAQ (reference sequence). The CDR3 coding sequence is TGTGCCAGCAGCTGGGGACAGGGGAATTGGGAGACCCAGTACTTC. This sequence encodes CASSWGQGNWETQYF. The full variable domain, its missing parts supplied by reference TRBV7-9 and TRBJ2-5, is DTGVSQNPRHKITKRGQNVTFRCDPISEHNRLYWYRQTLGQGPEFLTYFQNEAQLEKSRLLSDRFSAERPKGSFSTLEIQRTEQGDSAMYLCASSWGQGNWETQYFGPGTRLLVL.

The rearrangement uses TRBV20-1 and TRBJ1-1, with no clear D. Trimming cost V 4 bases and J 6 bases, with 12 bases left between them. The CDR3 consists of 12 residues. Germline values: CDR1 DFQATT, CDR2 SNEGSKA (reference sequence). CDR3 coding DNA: TGCAGTGCTAAAGGGATGGCGGCTGAAGCTTTCTTT. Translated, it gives CSAKGMAAEAFF.

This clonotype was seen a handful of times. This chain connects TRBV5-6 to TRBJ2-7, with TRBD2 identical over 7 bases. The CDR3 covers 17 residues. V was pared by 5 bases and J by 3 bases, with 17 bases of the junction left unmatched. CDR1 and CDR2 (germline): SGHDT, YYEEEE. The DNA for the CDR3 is TGTGCCAGCAGAAGGGGACTACCGGAAACTATCGGCTACGAGCAGTACTTC. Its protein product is CASRRGLPETIGYEQYF.

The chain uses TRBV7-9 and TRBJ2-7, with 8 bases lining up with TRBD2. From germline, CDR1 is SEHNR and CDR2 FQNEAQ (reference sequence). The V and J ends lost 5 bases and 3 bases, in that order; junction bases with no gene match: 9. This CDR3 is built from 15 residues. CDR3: CASSVPREGRYEQYF. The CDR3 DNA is TGTGCCAGCAGCGTCCCACGGGAGGGCCGCTACGAGCAGTACTTC.

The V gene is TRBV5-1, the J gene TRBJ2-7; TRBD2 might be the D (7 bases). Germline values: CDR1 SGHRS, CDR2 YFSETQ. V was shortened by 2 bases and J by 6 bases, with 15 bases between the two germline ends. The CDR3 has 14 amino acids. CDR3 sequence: CASSLGGGVGEQYF. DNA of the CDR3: TGCGCCAGCAGCTTAGGAGGGGGGGTTGGCGAGCAGTACTTC.

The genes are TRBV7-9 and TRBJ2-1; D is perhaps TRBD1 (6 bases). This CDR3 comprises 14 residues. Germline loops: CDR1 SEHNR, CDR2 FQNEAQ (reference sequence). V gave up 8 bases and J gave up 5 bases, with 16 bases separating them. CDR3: CASFSGADDNEQFF. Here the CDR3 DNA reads TGTGCCAGCTTCTCAGGGGCAGACGACAATGAGCAGTTCTTC.

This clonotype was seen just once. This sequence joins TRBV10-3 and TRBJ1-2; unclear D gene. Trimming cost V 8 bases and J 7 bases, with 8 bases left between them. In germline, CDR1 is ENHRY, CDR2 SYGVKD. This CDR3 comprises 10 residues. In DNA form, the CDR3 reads TGTGCCATCTGGACTTTTGGCTACACCTTC. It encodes CAIWTFGYTF.

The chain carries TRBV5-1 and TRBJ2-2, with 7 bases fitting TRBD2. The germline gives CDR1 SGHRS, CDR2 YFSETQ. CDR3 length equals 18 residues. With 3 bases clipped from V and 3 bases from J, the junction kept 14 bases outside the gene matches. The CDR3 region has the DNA TGCGCCAGCAGCTGGCCGGTGGAAAGCGGGGCGGACACCGGGGAGCTGTTTTTT. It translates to CASSWPVESGADTGELFF.

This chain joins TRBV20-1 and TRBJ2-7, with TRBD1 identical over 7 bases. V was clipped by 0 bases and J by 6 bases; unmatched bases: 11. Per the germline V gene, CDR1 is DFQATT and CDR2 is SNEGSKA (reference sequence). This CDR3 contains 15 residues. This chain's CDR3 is CSARDPGKTGVEQYF. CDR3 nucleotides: TGCAGTGCTAGAGATCCGGGGAAAACAGGGGTCGAGCAGTACTTC.

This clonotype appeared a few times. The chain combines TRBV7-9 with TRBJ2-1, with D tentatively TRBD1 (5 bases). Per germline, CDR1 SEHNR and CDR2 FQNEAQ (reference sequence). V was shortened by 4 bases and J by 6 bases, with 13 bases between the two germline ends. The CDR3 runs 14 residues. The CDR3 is CASSSRANSNEQFF. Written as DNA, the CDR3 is TGTGCCAGCAGCTCCAGGGCCAATTCCAATGAGCAGTTCTTC. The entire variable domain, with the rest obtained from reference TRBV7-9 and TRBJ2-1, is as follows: DTGVSQNPRHKITKRGQNVTFRCDPISEHNRLYWYRQTLGQGPEFLTYFQNEAQLEKSRLLSDRFSAERPKGSFSTLEIQRTEQGDSAMYLCASSSRANSNEQFFGPGTRLTVL.

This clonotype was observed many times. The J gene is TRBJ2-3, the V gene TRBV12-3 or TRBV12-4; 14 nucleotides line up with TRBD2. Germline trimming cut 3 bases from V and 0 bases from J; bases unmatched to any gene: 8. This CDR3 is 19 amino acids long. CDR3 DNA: TGTGCCAGCAGTTTCTCGGGACTAGCGGGGGAACCGAGCACAGATACGCAGTATTTT. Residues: CASSFSGLAGEPSTDTQYF.